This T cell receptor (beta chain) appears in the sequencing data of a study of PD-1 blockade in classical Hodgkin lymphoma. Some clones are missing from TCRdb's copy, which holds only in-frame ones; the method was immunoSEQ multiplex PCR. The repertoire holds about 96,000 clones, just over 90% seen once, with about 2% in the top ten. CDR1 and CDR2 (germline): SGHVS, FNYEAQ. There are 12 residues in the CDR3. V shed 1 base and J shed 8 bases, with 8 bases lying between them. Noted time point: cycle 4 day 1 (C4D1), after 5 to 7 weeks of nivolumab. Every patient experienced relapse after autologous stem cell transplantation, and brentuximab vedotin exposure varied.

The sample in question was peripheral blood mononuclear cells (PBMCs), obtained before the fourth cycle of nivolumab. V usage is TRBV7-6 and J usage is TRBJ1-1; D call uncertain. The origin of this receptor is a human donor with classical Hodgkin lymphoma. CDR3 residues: CASSLGGEEAFF. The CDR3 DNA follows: TGTGCCAGCAGCTTAGGCGGGGAGGAAGCTTTCTTT.